This TCR beta chain comes out of a study of T-cell reconstitution after alpha-beta-depleted transplantation in children. This clonotype has a handful of counts. Unique molecular identifiers were used in preparing the TCRbeta library. In TCRdb, the PCR reads were re-called with MiXCR into one record per CDR3 protein. The sample holds about 500,000 distinct CDR3 sequences, around a third seen once. The CDR3 is 15 amino acids. The V end was cut by 0 bases, the J end by 4 bases, with 13 bases between. CDR1 SGHTS and CDR2 YDEGEE come from the germline V gene. The source was PBMCs from the stem cell graft donor, collected from the stem cell graft. The J gene is TRBJ1-1, the V gene TRBV5-8; TRBD1 is a possible D gene (5 bases). The origin of this receptor is a human donor who donated a stem cell graft to a child with aplastic anemia. In nucleotides, the CDR3 is TGTGCCAGCAGCTTGGCCCAGGGCGTTTTCACTGAAGCTTTCTTT. Translating gives CASSLAQGVFTEAFF.